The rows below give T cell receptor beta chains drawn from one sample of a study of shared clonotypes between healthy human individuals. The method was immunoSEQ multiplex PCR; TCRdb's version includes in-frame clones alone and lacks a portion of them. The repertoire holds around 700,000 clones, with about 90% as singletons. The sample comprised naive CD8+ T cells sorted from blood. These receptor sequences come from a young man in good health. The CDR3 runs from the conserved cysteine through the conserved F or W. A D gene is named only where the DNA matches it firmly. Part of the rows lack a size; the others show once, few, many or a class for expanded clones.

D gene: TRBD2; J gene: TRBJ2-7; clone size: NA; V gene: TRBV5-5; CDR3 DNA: TGTGCCAGCAGCATGGGGTTTAGCGGGACCGCCTACGAGCAGTACTTC; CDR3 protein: CASSMGFSGTAYEQYF
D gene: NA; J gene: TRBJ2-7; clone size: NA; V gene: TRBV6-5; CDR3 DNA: TGTGCCAGCAGTTATTCTAGCGAGCAGTACTTC; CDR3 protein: CASSYSSEQYF
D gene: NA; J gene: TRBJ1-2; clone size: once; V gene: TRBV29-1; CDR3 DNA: TGCAGCGTTGTGGACAGAAACTATGGCTACACCTTC; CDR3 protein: CSVVDRNYGYTF
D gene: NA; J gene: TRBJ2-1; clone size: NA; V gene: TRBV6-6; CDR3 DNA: TGTGCCAGCAGTTATGGCAATGAGCAGTTCTTC; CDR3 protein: CASSYGNEQFF
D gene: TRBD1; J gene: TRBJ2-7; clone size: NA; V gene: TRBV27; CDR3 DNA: TGTGCCAGCAGTTTAGGGACAGGGACCGAGCAGTACTTC; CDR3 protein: CASSLGTGTEQYF
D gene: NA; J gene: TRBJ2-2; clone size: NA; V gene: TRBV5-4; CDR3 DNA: TGTGCCAGCAGCCTCGACACCGGGGAGCTGTTTTTT; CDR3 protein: CASSLDTGELFF
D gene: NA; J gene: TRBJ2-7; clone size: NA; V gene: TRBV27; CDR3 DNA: TGTGCCAGCAGTCCCGTGGCGGGGTTCTACGAGCAGTACTTC; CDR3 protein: CASSPVAGFYEQYF
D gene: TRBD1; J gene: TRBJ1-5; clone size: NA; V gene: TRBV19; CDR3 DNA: TGTGCCAGTAGTACCCGGGACAGGGGATATCGCAATCAGCCCCAGCATTTT; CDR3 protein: CASSTRDRGYRNQPQHF
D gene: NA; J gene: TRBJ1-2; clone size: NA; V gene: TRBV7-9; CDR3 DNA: TGTGCCAGCAGCTTAGCCCCGGGCAGGGTAAACTATGGCTACACCTTC; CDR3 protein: CASSLAPGRVNYGYTF
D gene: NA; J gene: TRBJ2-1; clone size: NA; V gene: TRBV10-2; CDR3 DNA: TGCGCCAGCAGTACCGGAGGCCAGGGGTTGAGTGAGCAGTTCTTC; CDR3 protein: CASSTGGQGLSEQFF
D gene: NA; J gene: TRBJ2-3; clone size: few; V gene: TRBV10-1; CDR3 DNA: TGCGCCAGCAGTGATTCCCACATGGATACGCAGTATTTT; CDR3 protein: CASSDSHMDTQYF
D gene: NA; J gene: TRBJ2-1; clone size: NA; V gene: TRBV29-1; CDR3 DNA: TGCAGCGTTGTACGGGAGTCCGACAATGAGCAGTTCTTC; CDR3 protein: CSVVRESDNEQFF
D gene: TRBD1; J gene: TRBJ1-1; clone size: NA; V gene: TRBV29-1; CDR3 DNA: TGCAGCGTTGATCAGGGGGGTGAGGACACTGAAGCTTTCTTT; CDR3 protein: CSVDQGGEDTEAFF
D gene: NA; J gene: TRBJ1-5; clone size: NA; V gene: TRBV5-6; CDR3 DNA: TGTGCCAGCAGCTTGGGTGGGGGTTGGGGGAACAATCAGCCCCAGCATTTT; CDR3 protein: CASSLGGGWGNNQPQHF
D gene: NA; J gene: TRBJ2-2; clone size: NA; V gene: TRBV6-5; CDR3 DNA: TGTGCCAGCAGCTCAACGGGGGTCACCGGGGAGCTGTTTTTT; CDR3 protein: CASSSTGVTGELFF
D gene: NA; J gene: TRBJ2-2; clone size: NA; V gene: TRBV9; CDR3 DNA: TGTGCCAGCAGGAATTCCCACGGCGGGGAGCTGTTTTTT; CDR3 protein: CASRNSHGGELFF
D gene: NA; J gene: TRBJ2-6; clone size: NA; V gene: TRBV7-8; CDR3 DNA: TGTGCCAGCAGCTTAGCGCATCTGTACGGCTCTGGGGCCAACGTCCTGACTTTC; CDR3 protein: CASSLAHLYGSGANVLTF
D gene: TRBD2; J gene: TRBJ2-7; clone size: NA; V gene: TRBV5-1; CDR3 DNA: TGCGCCAGCAGCAAAACTAGCGGGTACTCCTACGAGCAGTACTTC; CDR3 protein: CASSKTSGYSYEQYF
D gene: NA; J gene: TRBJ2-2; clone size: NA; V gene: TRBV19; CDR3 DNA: TGTGCCAGTAGTATGGACAGCACCGGGGAGCTGTTTTTT; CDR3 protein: CASSMDSTGELFF
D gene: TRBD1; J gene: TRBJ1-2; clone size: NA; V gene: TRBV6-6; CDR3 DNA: TGTGCCAGCAGTCCACAGGGGGCCGGTAACTATGGCTACACCTTC; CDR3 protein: CASSPQGAGNYGYTF
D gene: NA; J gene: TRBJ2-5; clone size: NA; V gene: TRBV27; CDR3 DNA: TGTGCCAGCAGTCCCGATTTGTCCAGGGCCGAGACCCAGTACTTC; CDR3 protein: CASSPDLSRAETQYF
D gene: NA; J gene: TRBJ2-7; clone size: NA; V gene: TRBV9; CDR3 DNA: TGTGCCAGCAGCGTAGGTTTAAACTCCTACGAGCAGTACTTC; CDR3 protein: CASSVGLNSYEQYF
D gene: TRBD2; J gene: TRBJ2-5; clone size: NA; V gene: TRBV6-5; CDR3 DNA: TGTGCCAGCAGTTACTCGTCGCTAGCGGGCCAAGAGACCCAGTACTTC; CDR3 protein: CASSYSSLAGQETQYF
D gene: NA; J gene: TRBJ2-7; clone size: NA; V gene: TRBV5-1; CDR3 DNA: TGCGCCAGCAGCTTGGGCCAGGGAATGCCTTACGAGCAGTACTTC; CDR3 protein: CASSLGQGMPYEQYF
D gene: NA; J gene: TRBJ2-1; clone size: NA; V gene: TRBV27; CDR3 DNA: TGTGCCAGCAGTTTACAGAGCTCCTACAATGAGCAGTTCTTC; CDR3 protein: CASSLQSSYNEQFF
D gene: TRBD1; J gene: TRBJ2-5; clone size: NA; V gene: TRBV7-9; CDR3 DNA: TGTGCCAGCAACGTAGGACAGGGCGCGGAGACCCAGTACTTC; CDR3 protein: CASNVGQGAETQYF
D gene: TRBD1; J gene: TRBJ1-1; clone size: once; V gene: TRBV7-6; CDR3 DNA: TGTGCCAGCAGCTTCTCCCAAACACTACAGGGGAGGACCACTGAAGCTTTCTTT; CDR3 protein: CASSFSQTLQGRTTEAFF
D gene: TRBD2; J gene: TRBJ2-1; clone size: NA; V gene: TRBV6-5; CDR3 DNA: TGTGCCAGCAGTTACAATTCCCCTAGCGGGAGGTATGAGCAGTTCTTC; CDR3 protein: CASSYNSPSGRYEQFF
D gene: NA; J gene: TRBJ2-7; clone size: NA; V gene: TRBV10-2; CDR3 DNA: TGCGCCAGCAGTGAGTCCGGAGAGGGGATTTACGAGCAGTACTTC; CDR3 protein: CASSESGEGIYEQYF
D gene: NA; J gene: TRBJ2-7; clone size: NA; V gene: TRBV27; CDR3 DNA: TGTGCCAGCAGTTCGGGGTCAGCCTACGAGCAGTACTTC; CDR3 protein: CASSSGSAYEQYF
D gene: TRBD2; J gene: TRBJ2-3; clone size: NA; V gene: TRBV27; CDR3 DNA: TGTGCCAGCAGTTCAGGACTAGCGGGATATACGCAGTATTTT; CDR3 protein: CASSSGLAGYTQYF
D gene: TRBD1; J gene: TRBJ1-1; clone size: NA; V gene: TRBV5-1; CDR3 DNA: TGCGCCAGCAGCTCCGGGACAGGGGTCACTGAAGCTTTCTTT; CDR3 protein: CASSSGTGVTEAFF
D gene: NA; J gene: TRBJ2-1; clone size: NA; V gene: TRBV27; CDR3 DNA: TGTGCCAGCACTAGTGTAGGTACGGCCGCAGATGAGCAGTTCTTC; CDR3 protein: CASTSVGTAADEQFF
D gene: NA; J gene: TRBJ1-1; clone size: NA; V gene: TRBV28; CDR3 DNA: TGTGCCAGCAGTTTCGCAGGGTCGGTGAACACTGAAGCTTTCTTT; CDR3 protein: CASSFAGSVNTEAFF
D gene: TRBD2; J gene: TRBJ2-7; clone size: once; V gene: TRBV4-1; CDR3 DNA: TGCGCCAGCAGCCCTAGCGGGGGGGGATACGAGCAGTACTTC; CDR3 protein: CASSPSGGGYEQYF
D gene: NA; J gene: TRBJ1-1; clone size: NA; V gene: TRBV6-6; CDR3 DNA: TGTGCCAGCCAACAGGGGAACACTGAAGCTTTCTTT; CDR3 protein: CASQQGNTEAFF
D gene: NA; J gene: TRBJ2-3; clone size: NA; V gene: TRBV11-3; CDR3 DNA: TGTGCCAGCAGCTTGGAGGGCACAGATACGCAGTATTTT; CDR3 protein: CASSLEGTDTQYF
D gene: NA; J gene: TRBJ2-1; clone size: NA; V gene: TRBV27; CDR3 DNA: TGTGCCAGCAGTTTAGTTGGCGATGAGCAGTTCTTC; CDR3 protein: CASSLVGDEQFF
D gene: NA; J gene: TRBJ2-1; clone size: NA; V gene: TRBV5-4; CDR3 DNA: TGTGCCAGCAGCATCTCCTACAATGAGCAGTTCTTC; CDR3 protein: CASSISYNEQFF
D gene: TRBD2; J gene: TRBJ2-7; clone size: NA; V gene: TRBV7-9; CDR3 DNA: TGTGCCAGCACCAGACTAGCGGGAGTAATTGCCTACGAGCAGTACTTC; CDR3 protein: CASTRLAGVIAYEQYF
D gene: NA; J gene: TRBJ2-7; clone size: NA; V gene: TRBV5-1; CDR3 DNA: TGCGCCAGCAGCCCGACGTTCTCAGGGCGCACCTCCTACGAGCAGTACTTC; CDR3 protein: CASSPTFSGRTSYEQYF